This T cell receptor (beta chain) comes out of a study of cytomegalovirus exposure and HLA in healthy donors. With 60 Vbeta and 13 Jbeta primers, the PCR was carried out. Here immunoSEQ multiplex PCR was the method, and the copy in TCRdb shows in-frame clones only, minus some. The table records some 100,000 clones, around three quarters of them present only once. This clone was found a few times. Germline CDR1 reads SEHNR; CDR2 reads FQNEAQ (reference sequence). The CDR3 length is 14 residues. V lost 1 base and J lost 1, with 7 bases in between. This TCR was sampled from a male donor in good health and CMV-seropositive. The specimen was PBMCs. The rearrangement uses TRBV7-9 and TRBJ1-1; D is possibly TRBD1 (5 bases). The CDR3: CASSLVTGNTEAFF. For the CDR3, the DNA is TGTGCCAGCAGCTTAGTCACAGGGAACACTGAAGCTTTCTTT.